These 27 T cell receptor beta chains were sequenced from one sample in a study of cytomegalovirus exposure and HLA in healthy donors. 13 Jbeta primers and 60 Vbeta primers were used for the PCR. Some clones are missing from TCRdb's copy, which holds only in-frame ones; the method was immunoSEQ multiplex PCR. The sample records approximately 150,000 clones, roughly 80% being singletons. Source material: PBMCs. These receptors came from a man aged 45-65 years in good health and CMV-seropositive.

The chain is built from TRBV4-1 and TRBJ2-1; 9 nucleotides agree with TRBD2. This CDR3 has 19 amino acids. CDR1 and CDR2 (germline): MGHRA, YSYEKL. The V segment lost 4 bases and the J segment 1 base; nucleotides outside the gene matches: 14. The DNA of the CDR3 is TGCGCCAGCAGCCCCTACAGCGGCGGGAGGGCCTCATCCTACAATGAGCAGTTCTTC. This sequence encodes CASSPYSGGRASSYNEQFF.

V usage is TRBV7-8 and J usage is TRBJ1-2; 11 bases match TRBD1. This CDR3 spans 13 amino acids. V gave up 4 bases and J gave up 7 bases; unmatched junction bases: 2. Germline V gives CDR1 SGHVS, CDR2 FQNEAQ. CDR3 region: CASSSDRGPGYTF. The CDR3 coding sequence is TGTGCCAGCAGCTCGGACAGGGGGCCTGGCTACACCTTC.

The genes are TRBV4-1 and TRBJ2-2; 12 positions match TRBD2. V was clipped by 4 bases and J by 2 bases; unmatched bases: 14. Germline V lookup: CDR1 MGHRA, CDR2 YSYEKL. The CDR3 totals 20 residues. CDR3 DNA: TGCGCCAGCAGCCCCCCCCCGAGACTAGCGGGAGTTCCCAACACCGGGGAGCTGTTTTTT. The encoded protein is CASSPPPRLAGVPNTGELFF.

The rearrangement joins TRBV28 to TRBJ2-5; D may be TRBD1 (8 bases). V was cut by 11 bases and J by 2 bases, with 21 bases left in between. From germline, CDR1 is MDHEN and CDR2 SYDVKM. CDR3 length equals 15 residues. The CDR3 sequence: CALRGTGGVQETQYF. The CDR3 bases are TGTGCCCTGCGGGGGACAGGCGGGGTTCAAGAGACCCAGTACTTC.

The genes are TRBV28 and TRBJ2-7; 9 bases fit TRBD1. The CDR3 contains 15 residues. The germline CDR1 and CDR2 sequences are MDHEN and SYDVKM. V was clipped by 1 base and J by 4 bases; unmatched bases: 5. CDR3 in amino acids: CASSLSPQGAYEQYF. DNA of the CDR3: TGTGCCAGCAGTTTATCCCCACAGGGGGCGTACGAGCAGTACTTC.

The V call is TRBV4-1, the J call TRBJ2-7; D gene unclear. This CDR3 region has 14 residues. V was clipped by 0 bases and J by 4 bases, with 10 bases between them. Germline lookup yields CDR1 MGHRA and CDR2 YSYEKL. CDR3 DNA sequence: TGCGCCAGCAGCCAAGAGACTTTTCTTTACGAGCAGTACTTC. It encodes CASSQETFLYEQYF.

This clone came up a few times. The V and J genes are TRBV6-6 and TRBJ1-2; 8 bases are a match to TRBD1. The CDR3 covers 13 residues. The V and J ends lost 6 bases and 8 bases, in that order; junction bases with no gene match: 8. The germline gives CDR1 MNHNY, CDR2 SVGAGI (reference sequence). The CDR3 region is CASSRGQGAGYTF. In DNA form, the CDR3 reads TGTGCCAGCAGCCGAGGACAGGGCGCGGGCTACACCTTC.

The chain carries TRBV30 and TRBJ2-7, with a tentative D call TRBD1 (6 bases). This CDR3 has 13 amino acids. Germline CDR1 and CDR2: GTSNPN and SVGIG (reference sequence). The ends were cut back, 5 bases at V and 1 base at J, with 12 bases in the middle. DNA for the CDR3: TGTGCCTGGGACCGGGACAAATCCTACGAGCAGTACTTC. It specifies CAWDRDKSYEQYF. The full variable domain, in which reference TRBV30 and TRBJ2-7 provide the parts outside the CDR3, is SQTIHQWPATLVQPVGSPLSLECTVEGTSNPNLYWYRQAAGRGLQLLFYSVGIGQISSEVPQNLSASRPQDRQFILSSKKLLLSDSGFYLCAWDRDKSYEQYFGPGTRLTVT.

J is TRBJ2-3 and V is TRBV5-1, with a possible D match to TRBD2 (6 bases). The CDR3 length is 16 residues. V lost 4 bases, J lost 1 base, and 16 bases lay in between. Germline lookup yields CDR1 SGHRS and CDR2 YFSETQ. The CDR3 loop reads CASSPMGGWGTDTQYF. In DNA, the CDR3 is TGCGCCAGCAGCCCCATGGGGGGATGGGGCACAGATACGCAGTATTTT.

V and J are TRBV7-3 and TRBJ2-1, with 7 bases matching TRBD2. Germline assignment: CDR1 SGHTA and CDR2 FQGTGA. CDR3 size: 15 residues. J lost 4 bases, V lost 5 bases, and 8 bases had no gene match. The CDR3 loop reads CASSPTGGQYNEQFF. In DNA, the CDR3 is TGTGCCAGCAGCCCTACGGGAGGTCAATACAATGAGCAGTTCTTC. Variable domain in full (rest from reference TRBV7-3 and TRBJ2-1): GAGVSQTPSNKVTEKGKYVELRCDPISGHTALYWYRQSLGQGPEFLIYFQGTGAADDSGLPNDRFFAVRPEGSVSTLKIQRTERGDSAVYLCASSPTGGQYNEQFFGPGTRLTVL.

As to this clone: One end of the junction fails to match germline, which may point to a read error. The rearrangement joins TRBV11-1 to TRBJ2-7; possible D gene TRBD2, 6 bases. The CDR3 has 13 amino acids. Germline V lookup: CDR1 SGHAT, CDR2 FQDESV (reference sequence). CDR3: CASSLYADGEAIF. DNA for the CDR3: TGTGCCAGCAGCTTATATGCCGACGGGGAGGCTATCTTC.

There are a few counts of this clone. V gene TRBV6-5 combines with J gene TRBJ2-5; TRBD1 aligns across 10 bases. V was clipped by 6 bases and J by 5 bases; unmatched bases: 9. The germline V gene has CDR1 MNHEY and CDR2 SVGAGI. This CDR3 is 15 amino acids long. The CDR3 loop reads CASSPDRGRGETQYF. In nucleotides, the CDR3 is TGTGCCAGCAGCCCAGACAGGGGGCGGGGGGAGACCCAGTACTTC.

This CDR3 reads CASSSGQENTEAFF. DNA of the CDR3: TGTGCCAGCAGCTCAGGACAGGAGAACACTGAAGCTTTCTTT. This chain connects TRBV9 to TRBJ1-1; TRBD1 agrees at 7 bases. The CDR3 runs 14 residues. The V gene's germline CDR1 is SGDLS and CDR2 YYNGEE. The V segment lost 4 bases and the J segment 1 base; nucleotides outside the gene matches: 4.

The rearrangement links TRBV6-1 to TRBJ1-3; D is possibly TRBD1 (6 bases). This CDR3 contains 16 residues. The germline V gene encodes CDR1 MNHNS and CDR2 SASEGT. Between the trimmed V and J ends, which lost 0 bases and 2 bases, there was a span of 11 bases. The CDR3 nucleotides read TGTGCCAGCAGTGAAGCATCCAGGGGAACTGGAAACACCATATATTTT. This sequence encodes CASSEASRGTGNTIYF.

The chain couples TRBV5-1 to TRBJ2-7; 13 bases align to TRBD2. Germline V gene data show CDR1 as SGHRS and CDR2 as YFSETQ. The trim removed 4 bases at V and 4 bases at J, leaving 5 bases unmatched. The CDR3 is 15 amino acids. Here the CDR3 DNA reads TGCGCCAGCAGCGCGGGACTAGCGGGGACATACGAGCAGTACTTC. The encoded protein is CASSAGLAGTYEQYF.

The chain is built from TRBV11-1 and TRBJ2-2, with 9 bases identical to TRBD2. The CDR3 consists of 16 residues. J lost 5 bases, V lost 6 bases, and 10 bases had no gene match. The germline gives CDR1 SGHAT, CDR2 FQDESV (reference sequence). The CDR3 reads CASSSITSGLTGELFF. The CDR3 DNA reads TGTGCCAGCAGTTCTATTACTAGCGGGTTGACCGGGGAGCTGTTTTTT.

The genes are TRBV6-6 and TRBJ1-2; 7 positions match TRBD1. Unmatched junction bases numbered 11, after V lost 7 bases and J lost 0 bases. The germline CDR1 and CDR2 sequences are MNHNY and SVGAGI (reference sequence). There are 16 residues in the CDR3. CDR3 protein: CASTSPQGDTNYGYTF. CDR3 DNA: TGTGCCAGCACCTCCCCCCAGGGGGACACTAACTATGGCTACACCTTC.

The chain uses TRBV6-1 and TRBJ1-1, with D maybe TRBD1 (6 bases). The germline V gene encodes CDR1 MNHNS and CDR2 SASEGT. CDR3 size: 15 residues. Trimming took off 2 bases at V and 7 bases at J, with 17 bases between the two ends. CDR3 in amino acids: CASSEILGADSEAFF. CDR3 DNA: TGTGCCAGCAGTGAAATCTTGGGAGCGGACAGTGAAGCTTTCTTT.

This clone occurred a few times. V usage is TRBV5-1 and J usage is TRBJ1-2; TRBD1 is a possible D gene (5 bases). The CDR3 is 14 amino acids. Trimming took off 0 bases at V and 6 bases at J, with 12 bases between the two ends. Germline lookup yields CDR1 SGHRS and CDR2 YFSETQ. The CDR3 DNA follows: TGCGCCAGCAGCTTGGCTTCCGCGGGGGATGGCTACACCTTC. It is translated as CASSLASAGDGYTF.

Comments on this clone: One end of the junction is discordant with germline, which a read error may explain. The chain is built from TRBV11-2 and TRBJ1-2, with D tentatively TRBD1 (5 bases). In germline, CDR1 is SGHAT, CDR2 FQNNGV. The CDR3 runs to 13 residues. DNA of the CDR3: TGTGCCAGCAGCCAGCCTGGGGCCTATGCCTACACCTTC. Protein: CASSQPGAYAYTF.

The chain uses TRBV9 and TRBJ1-4; D may be TRBD1 (5 bases). The V and J ends lost 2 bases and 0 bases respectively, with 8 bases between them. Germline assignment: CDR1 SGDLS and CDR2 YYNGEE. The CDR3 consists of 15 residues. The CDR3 DNA is TGTGCCAGCAGCGTGGGACTTCCAACTAATGAAAAACTGTTTTTT. It is translated as CASSVGLPTNEKLFF. Together with reference TRBV9 and TRBJ1-4, the CDR3 gives the full variable domain: DSGVTQTPKHLITATGQRVTLRCSPRSGDLSVYWYQQSLDQGLQFLIQYYNGEERAKGNILERFSAQQFPDLHSELNLSSLELGDSALYFCASSVGLPTNEKLFFGSGTQLSVL.

The V gene is TRBV6-1, the J gene TRBJ1-2; TRBD1 matches 7 bases. Germline V CDR1 and CDR2: MNHNS, SASEGT. CDR3 size: 14 residues. V dropped 7 bases and J dropped 4; count of bases not matched to a gene: 9. For the CDR3, the DNA is TGTGCCAGCACGACAGGGAGGCTTGCCTATGGCTACACCTTC. It yields the protein CASTTGRLAYGYTF.

This sequence joins TRBV2 and TRBJ2-1; D unresolved. V lost 5 bases, J lost 9 bases, and 5 bases lay in between. CDR3 size: 10 residues. CDR1 is SNHLY and CDR2 is FYNNEI in the germline V gene. This chain's CDR3 is CASSYREQFF. In nucleotides, the CDR3 is TGTGCCAGCAGTTATCGTGAGCAGTTCTTC. Full variable domain (rest looked up from reference TRBV2 and TRBJ2-1): EPEVTQTPSHQVTQMGQEVILRCVPISNHLYFYWYRQILGQKVEFLVSFYNNEISEKSEIFDDQFSVERPDGSNFTLKIRSTKLEDSAMYFCASSYREQFFGPGTRLTVL.

The chain carries TRBV6-1 and TRBJ2-2, with 13 bases fitting TRBD2. The germline V gene encodes CDR1 MNHNS and CDR2 SASEGT. This CDR3 is 15 amino acids long. V was clipped by 7 bases and J by 6 bases; unmatched bases: 5. CDR3 protein: CASKLAGGPAGELFF. In DNA, the CDR3 is TGTGCCAGCAAACTAGCGGGAGGGCCAGCCGGGGAGCTGTTTTTT.

The chain couples TRBV11-2 to TRBJ2-7; a possible D gene is TRBD1 (6 bases). Trimming took 2 bases from V and 3 from J, leaving 8 bases between them. Germline V gene lookup returns CDR1 SGHAT and CDR2 FQNNGV. The CDR3 contains 13 residues. CDR3 loop: CASSLRGSYEQYF. The CDR3 DNA reads TGTGCCAGCAGCTTAAGGGGGAGCTACGAGCAGTACTTC.

This clone has just a few counts. V gene TRBV5-1 combines with J gene TRBJ1-4, with D maybe TRBD1 (5 bases). This CDR3 contains 15 residues. Germline assignment: CDR1 SGHRS and CDR2 YFSETQ. Deletions cut 5 bases from V and 4 bases from J, with 15 bases between. The CDR3, as DNA: TGCGCCAGCAGGCCCGGCGGGGGGGGTAATGAAAAACTGTTTTTT. Protein: CASRPGGGGNEKLFF.

The V call is TRBV9, the J call TRBJ2-2; D is undetermined. In germline, CDR1 is SGDLS, CDR2 YYNGEE. Trimming shortened V by 3 bases and J by 5 bases, and 14 bases separated the two germline ends. The CDR3 is made up of 15 amino acids. The CDR3 is CASSAERRMTGELFF. As DNA, the CDR3 is TGTGCCAGCAGCGCGGAGCGACGGATGACCGGGGAGCTGTTTTTT.